This TCR beta chain was captured by sequencing in a study of control samples from healthy donors and cancer patients. CDR1 and CDR2 (germline): SGHNT, YENEEA. This CDR3 region has 13 residues. V shed 1 base and J shed 7 bases, with 8 bases lying between them. Sequencing was performed with immunoSEQ multiplex PCR; in TCRdb, only in-frame clones are kept and a portion is missing. This sample carries 55,000 to 65,000 clones, 70% to 90% of them seen once, and the ten largest clones take 9.5% to 15%. As to this clone: The sample holds other DNA sequences that translate to the same CDR3.

The specimen was PBMCs. The chain is built from TRBV11-3 and TRBJ2-1; perhaps D is TRBD1 or TRBD2 (5 bases each). This TCR came from a woman in her sixties with lung cancer. The DNA for the CDR3 is TGTGCCAGCAGCTTAGGGGGGACGAATGAGCAGTTCTTC. Translated, it gives CASSLGGTNEQFF.